The 30 T cell receptor beta chains below come from one sample, sequenced in a study of cytomegalovirus exposure and HLA in healthy donors. Use of 60 Vbeta and 13 Jbeta primers characterized the PCR. Clones were read by immunoSEQ multiplex PCR, and TCRdb kept only the in-frame ones, dropping some. The table records 150,000 to 200,000 clones, roughly 84% of them present only once. The specimen sequenced was PBMCs. These receptors came from a girl in the first two years of life in good health and CMV-seronegative.

V and J are TRBV9 and TRBJ2-5; 7 positions match TRBD2. The V and J ends lost 3 bases and 2 bases, in that order; junction bases with no gene match: 4. CDR1 and CDR2 from the germline V gene are SGDLS and YYNGEE. CDR3 length: 14 amino acids. This CDR3 reads CASSAAGGQETQYF. Written as DNA, the CDR3 is TGTGCCAGCAGCGCGGCCGGGGGGCAAGAGACCCAGTACTTC.

The chain combines TRBV9 with TRBJ2-3, with D possibly matching TRBD2 (6 bases). CDR1 is SGDLS, CDR2 YYNGEE, per germline. The CDR3 covers 17 residues. V dropped 0 bases and J dropped 2 bases, with 16 bases sitting between them. The CDR3 coding sequence is TGTGCCAGCAGCGTAGAAGGTGGGAGGACCCTCACAGATACGCAGTATTTT. Its protein is CASSVEGGRTLTDTQYF.

The V gene is TRBV4-1, the J gene TRBJ2-1; 8 positions agree with TRBD2. The germline V gene has CDR1 MGHRA and CDR2 YSYEKL. V lost 8 bases to trimming and J lost 2 bases; unmatched junction nucleotides: 11. The CDR3 covers 16 residues. CDR3 sequence: CASRTRDSGAYNEQFF. CDR3 nucleotides: TGCGCCAGCCGCACGCGAGATAGCGGGGCCTACAATGAGCAGTTCTTC.

Only a few counts were recorded for this clone. The rearrangement joins TRBV5-5 to TRBJ1-2; D is undetermined. There are 15 residues in the CDR3. Germline V gene data show CDR1 as SGHKS and CDR2 as YYEKEE (reference sequence). Trimming pared 3 bases from V and 2 bases from J, leaving 14 bases between. CDR3: CASSSWRGVNYGYTF. Written as DNA, the CDR3 is TGTGCCAGCAGCTCCTGGCGGGGTGTAAACTATGGCTACACCTTC.

V gene TRBV6-4 combines with J gene TRBJ2-1; 7 positions agree with TRBD2. The trim removed 5 bases at V and 4 bases at J, leaving 8 bases unmatched. The CDR3 runs to 15 residues. Germline values: CDR1 MRHNA, CDR2 SNTAGT. The CDR3 here is CASSKGGGDYNEQFF. DNA of the CDR3: TGTGCCAGCAGTAAGGGCGGGGGTGATTACAATGAGCAGTTCTTC.

This clone has a single count. The sample holds other DNA sequences that translate to the same CDR3. The rearrangement links TRBV6-1 to TRBJ1-2, with a tentative D call TRBD1 (5 bases). The CDR3 is 13 residues long. Germline loops: CDR1 MNHNS, CDR2 SASEGT. The V end was cut by 3 bases, the J end by 4 bases, with 9 bases between. The CDR3, as DNA: TGTGCCAGCAGTGACAGGGTCTTCTATGGCTACACCTTC. As protein: CASSDRVFYGYTF.

The chain has TRBV7-9 and TRBJ2-1, with 8 bases identical to TRBD2. The CDR3 consists of 15 residues. Germline CDR1 is SEHNR and CDR2 is FQNEAQ (reference sequence). J gave up 4 bases and V 5 bases, and 7 bases lay outside the gene matches. The CDR3 nucleotides read TGTGCCAGCAGCGCAACTAGCGGTTCATACAATGAGCAGTTCTTC. It yields the protein CASSATSGSYNEQFF.

In this sample, this clone turned up once. The genes are TRBV4-3 and TRBJ2-2, with D possibly being TRBD2 (6 bases). This CDR3 is 15 amino acids long. Trimming shortened V by 0 bases and J by 1 base, and 6 bases separated the two germline ends. Germline V CDR1 and CDR2: LGHNA, YSLEER. CDR3 in DNA: TGCGCCAGCAGCCAAGATAGCGGGAACACCGGGGAGCTGTTTTTT. Translated, it gives CASSQDSGNTGELFF.

The chain couples TRBV30 to TRBJ1-4; possibly TRBD1 for D (5 bases). The germline V and J ends were trimmed by 2 bases and 8 bases, with 15 bases remaining between them. Germline values: CDR1 GTSNPN, CDR2 SVGIG (reference sequence). CDR3 length equals 14 residues. CDR3 in amino acids: CAWSLWQGGEKLFF. The CDR3 DNA is TGTGCCTGGAGTCTATGGCAGGGAGGAGAAAAACTGTTTTTT.

The chain links TRBV29-1 to TRBJ2-3; 12 nucleotides agree with TRBD2. Germline values: CDR1 SQVTM, CDR2 ANQGSEA. After removal of 4 bases from V and 1 base from J, the junction contained 3 bases not matched to a gene. The CDR3 sequence is 15 residues long. The DNA for the CDR3 is TGCAGCGTTGTCCGACTAGCGGGAGGCACAGATACGCAGTATTTT. Amino acids: CSVVRLAGGTDTQYF.

This chain uses TRBV9 with TRBJ2-3, with D tentatively TRBD1 (6 bases). From germline, CDR1 is SGDLS and CDR2 YYNGEE. CDR3 size: 15 residues. Trimming removed 6 bases from V and 1 base from J, with 15 bases in between. In nucleotides, the CDR3 is TGTGCCAGCACTGATACAGGGTCAGGCACAGATACGCAGTATTTT. Its protein product is CASTDTGSGTDTQYF.

The V and J genes are TRBV7-8 and TRBJ2-4; the match to TRBD2 covers 9 bases. The length of the CDR3 is 14 residues. Germline CDR1 is SGHVS and CDR2 is FQNEAQ. The V and J ends lost 4 bases and 8 bases, in that order; junction bases with no gene match: 6. CDR3 loop: CASSSGGRGDIQYF. DNA of the CDR3: TGTGCCAGCAGCTCCGGCGGGAGGGGGGACATTCAGTACTTC.

This clone came up once. V and J are TRBV11-1 and TRBJ2-5; 10 bases fit TRBD1. Per germline, CDR1 SGHAT and CDR2 FQDESV (reference sequence). J lost 5 bases, V lost 4 bases, and 7 bases had no gene match. This CDR3 contains 15 residues. Here the CDR3 reads CASSSPGTGVETQYF. The CDR3 DNA reads TGTGCCAGCAGCTCTCCCGGGACAGGGGTGGAGACCCAGTACTTC.

This clone has more than one count but fewer than ten. This chain uses TRBV6-5 with TRBJ2-5, with D maybe TRBD2 (6 bases). The last part of the DNA fits TRBJ2-7 better; the J call may be wrong. The CDR3 is made up of 13 amino acids. Germline-derived CDR1 and CDR2 are MNHEY and SVGAGI. In DNA form, the CDR3 reads TGTGCCAGCAAACTGGGACTTCCCTACGAGCAGTACTTC. Translation gives CASKLGLPYEQYF.

The CDR3 sequence is CASSFQRLSYNEQFF. CDR3 sequence (DNA): TGTGCCAGCAGCTTCCAGCGGCTCTCCTACAATGAGCAGTTCTTC. The genes are TRBV7-2 and TRBJ2-1; TRBD2 might be the D (5 bases). CDR3 length: 15 amino acids. Per germline, CDR1 SGHTA and CDR2 FQGNSA. V lost 3 bases, J lost 0 bases, and 9 bases lay in between.

The chain recombines TRBV27 with TRBJ2-7; 9 positions agree with TRBD1. Germline trimming cut 3 bases from V and 1 base from J; bases unmatched to any gene: 4. The CDR3 consists of 15 residues. Germline CDR1 MNHEY, CDR2 SMNVEV (reference sequence). CDR3 sequence: CASSFTGTGSYEQYF. The CDR3 DNA reads as TGTGCCAGCAGTTTTACCGGGACAGGGTCCTACGAGCAGTACTTC.

The chain carries TRBV6-1 and TRBJ2-5; 14 bases align to TRBD2. The CDR3 covers 14 residues. The germline CDR1 and CDR2 sequences are MNHNS and SASEGT. The junction had 8 bases not matched to a gene; V was cut back by 6 bases and J by 11 bases. The CDR3 DNA reads as TGTGCCAGCAGGGCCAGACTAGCGGGGGGGGAGCAGTACTTC. Translated: CASRARLAGGEQYF.

V is TRBV11-2 and J is TRBJ2-7; D perhaps matches TRBD2 (5 bases). This CDR3 is built from 14 residues. Germline-derived CDR1 and CDR2 are SGHAT and FQNNGV. V lost 1 base to trimming and J lost 2 bases, with 9 bases between them. The chain's CDR3 is CASSLVTGTYEQYF. The CDR3 region has the DNA TGTGCCAGCAGCTTAGTTACGGGGACCTACGAGCAGTACTTC.

The chain couples TRBV19 to TRBJ1-6, with D unresolved. In germline, CDR1 is LNHDA, CDR2 SQIVND (reference sequence). CDR3 length: 13 amino acids. With 5 bases removed from V and 7 bases from J, the gap between germline ends came to 9 bases. Here the CDR3 DNA reads TGTGCCAGTAGTGGCAGAATCAATTCACCCCTCCACTTT. Amino acids: CASSGRINSPLHF.

The chain employs TRBV5-4 and TRBJ2-7; TRBD2 might be the D (6 bases). Trimming left V 2 bases short and J 3 bases short, with 12 bases between. This CDR3 has 14 amino acids. Per germline, CDR1 SGHNT and CDR2 YYREEE (reference sequence). The CDR3 DNA reads TGTGCCAGCAGCTTTACCCTCGGGGGCTACGAGCAGTACTTC. It encodes CASSFTLGGYEQYF.

This sequence joins TRBV5-1 and TRBJ1-2; 11 bases agree with TRBD1. J was trimmed by 6 bases and V by 4 bases; bases with no gene match: 5. The germline CDR1 and CDR2 sequences are SGHRS and YFSETQ. The CDR3 covers 14 residues. DNA of the CDR3: TGCGCCAGCAGCCGGGACAGGGGGTTGGATGGCTACACCTTC. This gives the protein CASSRDRGLDGYTF.

This CDR3 reads CASSDAVEQYF. The CDR3 nucleotides read TGTGCCAGCAGTGATGCGGTCGAGCAGTACTTC. The chain links TRBV25-1 to TRBJ2-7; D gene ambiguous. CDR3 length equals 11 residues. From germline, CDR1 is MGHDK and CDR2 SYGVNS. The ends were cut back, 3 bases at V and 6 bases at J, with 6 bases in the middle.

J is TRBJ2-4 and V is TRBV6-5; D possibly corresponds to TRBD1 (5 bases). The CDR3 sequence is 12 residues long. V gave up 8 bases and J gave up 4 bases, with 9 bases separating them. From germline, CDR1 is MNHEY and CDR2 SVGAGI. This CDR3 reads CASQDTKNIQYF. The CDR3 region has the DNA TGTGCCAGCCAGGACACGAAAAACATTCAGTACTTC.

The chain couples TRBV4-3 to TRBJ2-7, with 7 bases identical to TRBD1. The V gene's germline CDR1 is LGHNA and CDR2 YSLEER. This CDR3 comprises 14 residues. V was pared by 4 bases and J by 5 bases, with 8 bases of the junction left unmatched. The CDR3 nucleotides read TGCGCCAGCAGCCTCACGACAGGGTTCCACGAGCAGTACTTC. Its protein is CASSLTTGFHEQYF.

The genes are TRBV2 and TRBJ2-1; D is perhaps TRBD2 (6 bases). Trimming left V 5 bases short and J 0 bases short, with 14 bases between. This CDR3 comprises 16 residues. Germline assignment: CDR1 SNHLY and CDR2 FYNNEI. The CDR3 bases are TGTGCCAGCAGTTCAACTCTAGCGAGCTCCTACAATGAGCAGTTCTTC. Translation: CASSSTLASSYNEQFF.

The J gene is TRBJ1-3, the V gene TRBV7-6; D remains unclear. Trimming took off 2 bases at V and 0 bases at J, with 5 bases between the two ends. The V gene's germline CDR1 is SGHVS and CDR2 FNYEAQ. This CDR3 is built from 14 residues. The CDR3 spells CASSLTDSGNTIYF. CDR3 bases: TGTGCCAGCAGCTTAACAGACTCTGGAAACACCATATATTTT.

The chain employs TRBV13 and TRBJ1-6; D not resolved. The CDR3 totals 14 residues. The germline V gene has CDR1 PRHDT and CDR2 FYEKMQ (reference sequence). The V end was cut by 1 base, the J end by 9 bases, with 10 bases between. The CDR3 spells CASSLEGPGSPLHF. The CDR3 nucleotides read TGTGCCAGCAGCTTAGAAGGTCCGGGTTCACCCCTCCACTTT.

J is TRBJ2-7 and V is TRBV4-1; maybe TRBD2 (6 bases). Trimming removed 0 bases from V and 1 base from J, with 13 bases in between. The CDR3 consists of 16 residues. CDR1 and CDR2 from the germline V gene are MGHRA and YSYEKL. The CDR3 nucleotides read TGCGCCAGCAGCCAAGAACCAACGGGGGTTTCCTACGAGCAGTACTTC. It yields the protein CASSQEPTGVSYEQYF.

The rearrangement links TRBV19 to TRBJ1-5; D may be TRBD1 (5 bases). V was clipped by 1 base and J by 2 bases, with 9 bases between them. The CDR3 runs 15 residues. Germline V CDR1 and CDR2: LNHDA, SQIVND (reference sequence). CDR3 amino acids: CASSIGSRGNQPQHF. The CDR3 DNA follows: TGTGCCAGTAGTATAGGTTCCAGGGGCAATCAGCCCCAGCATTTT.

The chain uses TRBV7-3 and TRBJ2-3; 10 bases align to TRBD1. Trimming removed 3 bases from V and 3 bases from J; junction bases left unmatched: 3. The CDR3 extends over 15 amino acids. Germline loops: CDR1 SGHTA, CDR2 FQGTGA. CDR3 nucleotide sequence: TGTGCCAGCAGCTTTAGGACAGGGGGAACAGATACGCAGTATTTT. Its protein product is CASSFRTGGTDTQYF.